Described below is a single T cell receptor beta chain sequence and its context. Its binding antigen is unknown. It has no much larger one-base neighbor in the sample; base qualities were not kept. The library was generated by the immunoSEQ multiplex PCR assay. For the multiplex PCR, a mixture combining 60 forward primers for TCR Vbeta segments and 13 reverse primers for TCR Jbeta segments was used. A multiplex PCR assay on genomic DNA amplified the CDR3 region of rearranged TCR beta genes. The amplified TCR beta libraries were sequenced on the Illumina HiSeq System as 87-base-pair reads. In the source study's methods: A later analysis tallied tens of millions of unique TCR beta chains across the 666 repertoires, and some 12 million of those chains were shared by two or more donors. To remove PCR and sequencing errors, raw reads were error-corrected and collapsed into unique sequences using a nearest-neighbor algorithm that merged closely related sequences. Alignment of CDR3 sequences to IMGT reference sequences was used to assign V, D and J gene segments. For a sequence to be retained, at least a six-nucleotide match to both a V gene segment and a J gene segment was required. A rearrangement counted as productive if the CDR3 had no stop codons and remained in frame with V and J, and every other rearrangement counted as non-productive. Following IMGT convention, CDR3 was defined as the stretch from the second conserved V-encoded cysteine to the conserved J-encoded phenylalanine. In an earlier analysis of more than 550 of the donors, sequences lacking an unambiguous match to a single V gene segment were excluded. In an earlier analysis of approximately 500 of the donors, a V segment was called functional when productive rearrangements were above 56.7%, and segregating when the standard deviation between donors exceeded 5%. To diagnose cytomegalovirus status from the catalog of TCR beta chain sequences, a statistical classification framework was built. In a later analysis, TCR nucleotide sequences were compared against IMGT/GENE-DB human TR gene sequences so that V and J genes could be assigned. Using the TCRdist pipeline, a later analysis assigned CDR3 sequences along with most-parsimonious VDJ recombination scenarios. A later analysis defined each TCR beta chain by its CDR3 amino acid sequence plus V-gene family, and excluded reads lacking a unique V-gene family. To address suspected cross-contamination and a sequencing artifact, a later analysis removed roughly 640 highly shared, low-generation-probability nucleotide sequences. For each public chain, a later analysis derived a clonal expansion index from normalized ranks of inferred template counts within each repertoire. In a later analysis, generation probabilities were computed using a VDJ recombination model fitted to out-of-frame rearrangements, and the results were checked against IGoR. Hypergeometric tests were used in a later analysis to score TCR-TCR, TCR-HLA and TCR-CMV co-occurrence, with a repertoire-size bias correction applied to the TCR pairs. To estimate false discovery rates, a later analysis permuted the HLA or CMV assignments 20 times. In a later analysis, co-occurring TCRs were grouped using DBSCAN, and TCRdist sequence similarity was added for clustering within HLA-allele-positive subsets. Repertoires with fewer than 30,000 or more than 120,000 public chains, plus five repertoires with anomalous nucleotide sharing, were excluded from co-occurrence clustering. What TCRdb holds here is the immuneACCESS table cut down to in-frame rearrangements. Part of the clones is not present; checked against another copy, under half of the missing clones reflect an unresolved V gene, and the others are unexplained. D and trimming come from the DNA, and the V and J calls and clone size come from that table. Counted in this sample were 250,000 to 350,000 clones; around 86% of them appeared once. The ten top clones hold around 3.7% of the sample.

These data belong to a study of cytomegalovirus exposure and HLA in healthy donors (dated by TCRdb to about 2017). About the study as a whole: An earlier analysis of 587 of the donors reported 276 Gb of sequence data and roughly 120 million unique TCR beta sequences obtained from roughly 170 million T cells. Roughly 300 gigabases of sequencing data and approximately 91 million unique TCR sequences made up an early release that covered approximately 650 HLA-typed donors. Among the roughly 400 genotyped donors, approximately 76% belonged to the genetic ancestry cluster associated with self-reported Caucasian donors. The aim of the study was to test whether cataloging public T cell receptors could identify signatures of past pathogen exposure. The T cell repertoires of around 670 subjects were profiled by immunosequencing and related to cytomegalovirus serostatus. Besides the first cohort of more than 650 subjects, a separate validation cohort made up of roughly 130 different subjects was used. High-throughput TCR immunosequencing, statistical association of individual TCRs with disease status, and machine learning were combined to predict cytomegalovirus infection status. To study patterns of TCR occurrence, a later analysis re-analyzed previously published TCR beta repertoires from 700 or so donors and added high-resolution HLA genotyping. Rather than using new phenotypic data, the later analysis identified candidate immune exposures from TCR beta sequences and from how often those sequences occurred across donors. An earlier analysis of 450 to 750 of the donors used high-throughput TCR beta sequencing to judge whether each TCR beta V gene segment behaved as functional or pseudogenic. Donor age, sex, ethnicity and CMV serostatus were collected together with the repertoire data. A later genetic analysis used genome-wide SNP genotypes for about 60% of the roughly 700 donors, treating that subset as a discovery cohort. All discovery cohort repertoires had been generated on a single sequencing platform. HLA typing covered class I and class II loci at four-digit resolution. The number of typed donors differed by locus: about 620-640 for A, B, C, DRB1 and DQB1; approximately 530 for DQA1; over 600 for DPA1; and some 450 for DPB1. Several DR-DQ haplotypes were handled as single units for association and clustering, since linkage in the cohort was strong. On average, over 200,000 unique TCR beta nucleotide sequences were sequenced per donor among several hundred genotyped donors of the cohort, with roughly 20% of those sequences being non-productive.

The CDR3 goes from the cysteine to the phenylalanine over 15 residues. Kept here is only the CDR3 DNA, which spans 45 bases and is read in frame from base 1. V loses 2 bases, J loses 2 bases, and the germline ends lie 13 bases apart. CDR1 and CDR2 are drawn from the germline V gene (reference sequence): GTSNPN, SVGIG. The cohort comprised 550 to 700 healthy bone marrow donors. Cohort members were all nominally healthy when sampled, although unrecorded immune exposures were likely present. The donor tested CMV seropositive and was one of the 289 seropositive cohort members. A peripheral blood sample was provided by each donor, and peripheral blood mononuclear cells were used for TCR beta sequencing. Genomic DNA was extracted from the blood cell samples with the Qiagen DNeasy Blood Extraction Kit. The paper's findings and limits, for the study overall: A further reported finding was that TCR beta sequences accurately predicted the HLA-A and HLA-B alleles for most subjects in the first cohort. According to a later analysis, TCR association rates differed among HLA loci, with DRB1 alleles showing the most associated TCRs and HLA-C alleles showing the fewest. Linkage disequilibrium might explain the correlated functional status among segregating V segments, but an unknown experimental factor could not be excluded. The earlier analysis of 587 of the donors excluded about 16 rarely observed V segments, including chromosome 9 orphons, because counts were too low. A later analysis found that HLA-associated TCR beta chains were more clonally expanded and had lower generation probabilities than equally common non-associated chains. In a later analysis, several top co-occurrence clusters were reported to appear linked to parvovirus B19, influenza, CMV and Epstein-Barr virus. An earlier analysis of some 590 of the donors showed that most TCR beta V segments appeared in productive rearrangements either about 90% or about 30% of the time, which broadly matched IMGT annotations. A later genetic analysis associated a missense DCLRE1C variant with V-gene and J-gene trimming of TCR beta chains, and an independent cohort replicated the association. At a false discovery rate of 0.05, a later analysis linked fewer than 20,000 TCR beta sequences to specific HLA alleles. Roughly uniform sequencing depth across donors was assumed in presence/absence analyses, although this assumption may not hold. The sequencing pipeline was judged likely to have produced a cluster of highly shared sequence variants as a technical artifact. Immune exposure information for the cohort was limited to CMV serostatus. A later analysis found that most CMV-associated TCR beta chains appeared HLA-restricted, with HLA associations seemingly driven largely by CMV exposure. The 87-base-pair reads could not distinguish some IMGT-functional V segments, including TRBV6-2 and TRBV6-3, so those segments were excluded. Because HLA typing was missing for some donors at each locus, association tests included only the typed subset. The study listed 170 or so TCR beta chains as associated with cytomegalovirus. A later genetic analysis reported fewer N-insertions in productive TCRs among donors in an Asian-associated ancestry cluster than the roughly 650-donor mean. In vitro tests confirmed that a few of the cytomegalovirus-associated TCR beta chains recognize cytomegalovirus antigens. Strong co-occurrence of HLA alleles, especially DR and DQ, made assigning TCR associations to individual alleles difficult. Most TCR sequences were seen in very few donors, while some public TCRs were found in many individuals. The classifier was reported to diagnose cytomegalovirus status with high specificity and sensitivity in both the original cohort and the validation cohort. According to the authors, the approach could potentially be generalized to other disease states and immunological phenotypes. This cohort had only TCR beta chains sequenced, and the lack of alpha or paired-chain data limited which features could be detected.

The sequence is built from TRBV30 and TRBJ2-1, with TRBD1 tentatively as D gene (6 bases match). The sample comprised PBMCs. The sequence came from a man aged 35-49 years in good health and CMV-seropositive. The CDR3 region has the sequence CAWSPYRDTYNEQFF. The nucleotide sequence is given as TGTGCCTGGAGTCCTTACAGGGATACCTACAATGAGCAGTTCTTC.